Shown below are 2 T cell receptor beta chains from a single sample sequenced in a study of neurological immune-mediated disorders. One entry per CDR3 protein, called by TCRdb with MiXCR from the 5' RACE reads. Of 25,000 to 30,000 distinct CDR3 sequences in the sample, approximately 12% were seen once. What was sequenced was PBMCs. These receptor sequences come from a man in his 60s in good health.

The chain couples TRBV20-1 to TRBJ2-1, with 7 bases lining up with TRBD2. Unmatched junction bases numbered 6, after V lost 3 bases and J lost 1 base. Germline CDR1 and CDR2: DFQATT and SNEGSKA (reference sequence). This CDR3 comprises 15 residues. The CDR3 nucleotides read TGCAGTGCTAGTGGGATGCGGGAGTCCTACAATGAGCAGTTCTTC. Translated: CSASGMRESYNEQFF.

There are many counts of this clonotype. V usage is TRBV20-1 and J usage is TRBJ2-3, with 14 positions matching TRBD2. V dropped 4 bases and J dropped 3; count of bases not matched to a gene: 6. The CDR3 runs 16 residues. Germline CDR1 reads DFQATT; CDR2 reads SNEGSKA (reference sequence). The CDR3 reads CSAKAGTSGRTDTQYF. As DNA, the CDR3 is TGCAGTGCTAAAGCCGGGACTAGCGGGAGAACAGATACGCAGTATTTT.